The 21 T cell receptor beta chains below were found in one sample sequenced in a study of blood T cell repertoires in COVID-19. TCRdb's table, derived via immunoSEQ multiplex PCR, lists solely in-frame clones and lacks some. The sample shows 150,000 to 200,000 clones, over 70% of them seen only once. Sequenced sample: peripheral blood. The origin of the receptors is a man aged 55-75 years with acute or convalescent COVID-19.

CDR3 bases: TGCGCCAGCAATTTAAGGGCAGGGAAGGTAGGAAGCCTGTTTTTT. Translation gives CASNLRAGKVGSLFF. The gene calls are TRBV23-1 and TRBJ1-4; D may be TRBD1 (5 bases). TRBV23-1 is annotated as an ORF whose role is uncertain. The CDR3 has 15 residues. Trimming removed 7 bases at V and 14 bases at J, with 26 bases between.

J is TRBJ2-7 and V is TRBV7-2; maybe TRBD2 (5 bases). V was pared by 5 bases and J by 2 bases, with 10 bases between. CDR1 is SGHTA, CDR2 FQGNSA, per germline. The CDR3 is 13 amino acids. The CDR3 nucleotides read TGTGCCAGCAGCATGGACGGGACCTACGAGCAGTACTTC. It specifies CASSMDGTYEQYF.

This clone has more than one count but fewer than ten. The CDR3 DNA reads as TGTGCCAGCAGTTACTCGATCCAGGGAGGCGATTCACCCCTCCACTTT. Translation: CASSYSIQGGDSPLHF. This rearrangement joins TRBV6-5 to TRBJ1-6; D is possibly TRBD1 (5 bases). Trimming cost V 0 bases and J 8 bases, with 14 bases left between them. The CDR3 contains 16 residues. Per germline, CDR1 MNHEY and CDR2 SVGAGI.

This sequence joins TRBV19 and TRBJ1-2; possibly TRBD1 for D (5 bases). Germline values: CDR1 LNHDA, CDR2 SQIVND (reference sequence). This CDR3 is 14 amino acids long. The V end was cut by 7 bases, the J end by 5 bases, with 17 bases between. CDR3 region: CASKELGRDYGYTF. For the CDR3, the DNA is TGTGCCAGTAAGGAGTTAGGCAGGGATTATGGCTACACCTTC.

This clone was counted a few times. The chain recombines TRBV18 with TRBJ2-1, with 7 bases that match TRBD2. Germline V lookup: CDR1 KGHSH, CDR2 LQKENI. There are 16 residues in the CDR3. V lost 5 bases and J lost 4; bases outside the gene matches: 11. CDR3 nucleotide sequence: TGTGCCAGCTCAGGAACTAGCGCCGATCTATACAATGAGCAGTTCTTC. This sequence encodes CASSGTSADLYNEQFF.

This sequence joins TRBV6-6 and TRBJ1-2; 9 nucleotides align to TRBD1. The CDR3 consists of 14 residues. The germline CDR1 and CDR2 sequences are MNHNY and SVGAGI (reference sequence). Germline trimming cut 5 bases from V and 4 bases from J; bases unmatched to any gene: 5. CDR3: CASSPLTGGYGYTF. The DNA for the CDR3 is TGTGCCAGCAGTCCATTGACAGGGGGCTATGGCTACACCTTC.

The rearrangement joins TRBV6-5 to TRBJ1-1; TRBD1 is a possible D gene (6 bases). Per the germline V gene, CDR1 is MNHEY and CDR2 is SVGAGI. With 2 bases removed from V and 2 bases from J, the gap between germline ends came to 12 bases. The CDR3 covers 15 residues. CDR3 sequence reads: CASSYHDRPNTEAFF. CDR3 nucleotides: TGTGCCAGCAGTTACCACGACAGGCCTAACACTGAAGCTTTCTTT.

The chain carries TRBV29-1 and TRBJ2-6, with D perhaps matching TRBD1 (6 bases). Trimming shortened V by 6 bases and J by 1 base, and 10 bases separated the two germline ends. The germline CDR1 and CDR2 sequences are SQVTM and ANQGSEA. The CDR3 covers 14 residues. Here the CDR3 DNA reads TGCAGCGTGGGTGGACAGTCTGGGGCCAACGTCCTGACTTTC. It codes for CSVGGQSGANVLTF.

This chain uses TRBV9 with TRBJ1-2; 12 nucleotides agree with TRBD1. Germline assignment: CDR1 SGDLS and CDR2 YYNGEE. V dropped 2 bases and J dropped 7; count of bases not matched to a gene: 9. The length of the CDR3 is 16 residues. CDR3 protein: CASSVDPGQGATGYTF. The CDR3 region has the DNA TGTGCCAGCAGCGTTGACCCGGGACAGGGGGCGACTGGCTACACCTTC.

The chain joins TRBV5-5 to TRBJ2-3; 8 nucleotides align to TRBD2. The V and J ends lost 3 bases and 4 bases, in that order; junction bases with no gene match: 10. The CDR3 totals 16 residues. The germline gives CDR1 SGHKS, CDR2 YYEKEE (reference sequence). The CDR3 DNA sequence: TGTGCCAGCAGCTCCCGGAGCGGGAGCACGGCAGATACGCAGTATTTT. This sequence encodes CASSSRSGSTADTQYF.

The chain employs TRBV3-1 (or the pseudogene TRBV3-2) and TRBJ1-2; D gene uncertain. V lost 4 bases to trimming and J lost 0 bases, with 12 bases between them. The CDR3 is made up of 15 amino acids. Germline CDR1 LGHDT, CDR2 YNNKEL (reference sequence). The CDR3: CASSRGNRTNYGYTF. CDR3 bases: TGTGCCAGCAGCCGTGGAAACAGAACTAACTATGGCTACACCTTC.

The chain uses TRBV13 and TRBJ1-4; D unresolved. The V and J ends lost 5 bases and 8 bases respectively, with 15 bases between them. The CDR3 has 14 amino acids. Germline V CDR1 and CDR2: PRHDT, FYEKMQ (reference sequence). CDR3 sequence (DNA): TGTGCCAGCAGCCGGTTAGTCAGGAAAGAAAAACTGTTTTTT. This encodes CASSRLVRKEKLFF.

V usage is TRBV11-2 and J usage is TRBJ2-5; D might be TRBD1 (6 bases). The V and J ends lost 1 base and 1 base respectively, with 10 bases between them. There are 15 residues in the CDR3. Looked up from germline, CDR1 is SGHAT and CDR2 is FQNNGV. The CDR3 bases are TGTGCCAGCAGCTTAGGGGCAGGGGTCCAAGAGACCCAGTACTTC. Its translation: CASSLGAGVQETQYF.

This chain links TRBV5-1 with TRBJ2-2; maybe TRBD2 (5 bases). CDR1 and CDR2 (germline): SGHRS, YFSETQ. This CDR3 has 14 amino acids. With 6 bases removed from V and 4 bases from J, the gap between germline ends came to 13 bases. CDR3 amino acids: CASTRSGITGELFF. DNA of the CDR3: TGCGCCAGCACGCGGTCGGGGATCACCGGGGAGCTGTTTTTT.

CDR3 residues: CASSYIGGSYNEQFF. For the CDR3, the DNA is TGTGCCAGCAGTTACATAGGGGGCTCCTACAATGAGCAGTTCTTC. The chain uses TRBV6-2 or TRBV6-3 and TRBJ2-1; a possible D gene is TRBD1 (6 bases). Germline loops: CDR1 MNHEY, CDR2 SVGEGT. The length of the CDR3 is 15 residues. V was cut by 2 bases and J by 0 bases, with 8 bases left in between.

V is TRBV25-1 and J is TRBJ1-1; tentative D call: TRBD1 (6 bases). This CDR3 has 15 amino acids. Germline lookup yields CDR1 MGHDK and CDR2 SYGVNS. Trimming cost V 1 base and J 4 bases, with 13 bases left between them. CDR3 in amino acids: CASSESRGAGTEAFF. The CDR3 DNA follows: TGTGCCAGCAGTGAATCCCGGGGGGCAGGCACTGAAGCTTTCTTT.

This clone was seen a single time. The chain recombines TRBV5-4 with TRBJ2-7; D is perhaps TRBD1 (6 bases). Deletions cut 1 base from V and 4 bases from J, with 9 bases between. Germline V CDR1 and CDR2: SGHNT, YYREEE (reference sequence). The CDR3 sequence is 13 residues long. As DNA, the CDR3 is TGTGCCAGCAGCTTGACCACAGGGTACGAGCAGTACTTC. It is translated as CASSLTTGYEQYF.

This clone was detected ten times or more. The chain employs TRBV9 and TRBJ2-2, with D possibly being TRBD2 (6 bases). V was trimmed by 0 bases and J by 2 bases, leaving 14 bases between them. The CDR3 sequence is 17 residues long. Germline assignment: CDR1 SGDLS and CDR2 YYNGEE. The CDR3 sequence is CASSVGGRDSNTGELFF. In nucleotides, the CDR3 is TGTGCCAGCAGCGTAGGGGGTAGGGACTCAAACACCGGGGAGCTGTTTTTT.

This clone was picked up one time. The rearrangement uses TRBV4-1 and TRBJ2-1; no reliable D call. V gave up 0 bases and J gave up 6 bases, with 12 bases separating them. Germline V gene data show CDR1 as MGHRA and CDR2 as YSYEKL. The CDR3 runs to 15 residues. CDR3 residues: CASSQEPFRANEQFF. The CDR3 DNA sequence: TGCGCCAGCAGCCAAGAACCCTTTCGAGCCAATGAGCAGTTCTTC.

V usage is TRBV11-2 and J usage is TRBJ1-1; 8 bases align to TRBD1. The V gene end was trimmed by 1 base and the J gene end by 0 bases; junction bases not matched to a gene: 10. In germline, CDR1 is SGHAT, CDR2 FQNNGV. The CDR3 loop spans 18 amino acids. The CDR3: CASSLGQGAFGVNTEAFF. CDR3 DNA: TGTGCCAGCAGCTTAGGCCAGGGGGCATTCGGAGTGAACACTGAAGCTTTCTTT.

This clone occurred a few times. The chain uses TRBV19 and TRBJ1-3; no reliable D call. Looked up from germline, CDR1 is LNHDA and CDR2 is SQIVND (reference sequence). This CDR3 is built from 14 residues. V lost 5 bases to trimming and J lost 1 base, with 9 bases between them. CDR3 region: CASSSWSSGNTIYF. In DNA, the CDR3 is TGTGCCAGTAGTTCGTGGAGTTCTGGAAACACCATATATTTT.